The 24 T cell receptor beta chains presented below share a single source sample, sequenced in a study of cytomegalovirus exposure and HLA in healthy donors. With 60 Vbeta and 13 Jbeta primers, the PCR was carried out. Method: immunoSEQ multiplex PCR; TCRdb's copy keeps in-frame clones and lacks some. The sample yields about 140,000 clones, around 75% seen once. The sample taken for sequencing was PBMCs. The receptor source for this set is a female donor in good health and CMV-seronegative.

The rearrangement uses TRBV28 and TRBJ1-5, with TRBD1 matching over 8 bases. Germline V gene data show CDR1 as MDHEN and CDR2 as SYDVKM. The CDR3 extends over 19 amino acids. The trim removed 3 bases at V and 0 bases at J, leaving 13 bases unmatched. The DNA for the CDR3 is TGTGCCAGCAGTTTGGGGTATGGGGACAGGAGTTTTAGCAATCAGCCCCAGCATTTT. This codes for CASSLGYGDRSFSNQPQHF.

This chain joins TRBV2 and TRBJ1-5, with D perhaps TRBD1 (5 bases). The CDR3 covers 14 residues. V was clipped by 5 bases and J by 3 bases, with 11 bases between them. Germline assignment: CDR1 SNHLY and CDR2 FYNNEI. CDR3 region: CASSTQGSNQPQHF. The CDR3 DNA sequence: TGTGCCAGCAGTACTCAGGGATCCAATCAGCCCCAGCATTTT. Filled out from reference TRBV2 and TRBJ1-5, the complete variable domain reads EPEVTQTPSHQVTQMGQEVILRCVPISNHLYFYWYRQILGQKVEFLVSFYNNEISEKSEIFDDQFSVERPDGSNFTLKIRSTKLEDSAMYFCASSTQGSNQPQHFGDGTRLSIL.

V is TRBV14 and J is TRBJ1-1; D perhaps matches TRBD1 (5 bases). Trimming took off 2 bases at V and 11 bases at J, with 18 bases between the two ends. Germline values: CDR1 SGHDN, CDR2 FVKESK. The CDR3 runs to 14 residues. DNA of the CDR3: TGTGCCAGCAGCCAACAGGGAAGTGGGATTGGGGCTTTCTTT. Translating gives CASSQQGSGIGAFF.

The chain recombines TRBV4-2 with TRBJ2-4; D unresolved. The CDR3 consists of 14 residues. CDR1 and CDR2 (germline): LGHNA, YNFKEQ. Deletions cut 1 base from V and 7 bases from J, with 11 bases between. CDR3 coding DNA: TGTGCCAGCAGCCAAGGAGCGCGACCCAACATTCAGTACTTC. It is translated as CASSQGARPNIQYF.

The CDR3 nucleotides read TGCGCCAGCAGTGGGCGGGACAGGGGCGAGCAGTACTTC. This encodes CASSGRDRGEQYF. The chain couples TRBV10-2 to TRBJ2-7, with 10 bases lining up with TRBD1. The CDR3 covers 13 residues. Germline lookup yields CDR1 WSHSY and CDR2 SAAADI. Trimming took 4 bases from V and 6 from J; bases not matched to a gene: 3.

A note on this clone: Other DNA sequences within the sample encode an identical CDR3. J is TRBJ2-7 and V is TRBV5-1; a possible D gene is TRBD1 (6 bases). Between the trimmed V and J ends, which lost 0 bases and 2 bases, there was a span of 9 bases. The CDR3 is 14 residues long. Germline V gene data show CDR1 as SGHRS and CDR2 as YFSETQ. This CDR3 is CASSLAGATYEQYF. The CDR3 bases are TGCGCCAGCAGCTTGGCAGGGGCCACCTACGAGCAGTACTTC.

This clone was found a few times. The CDR3 sequence is CASSLVGVASNQPQHF. The CDR3 DNA is TGTGCCAGCAGCTTAGTAGGGGTGGCGAGCAATCAGCCCCAGCATTTT. The rearrangement uses TRBV7-2 and TRBJ1-5; a possible D gene is TRBD1 (5 bases). The germline CDR1 and CDR2 sequences are SGHTA and FQGNSA. V gave up 1 base and J gave up 1 base, with 11 bases separating them. This CDR3 region has 16 residues.

The J gene is TRBJ1-1, the V gene TRBV5-5, with 11 nucleotides matching TRBD1. The germline CDR1 and CDR2 sequences are SGHKS and YYEKEE (reference sequence). V dropped 4 bases and J dropped 0; count of bases not matched to a gene: 8. The CDR3 spans 17 residues. CDR3 bases: TGTGCCAGCAGCCACGTGCCGGGACAGGGGGTGAACACTGAAGCTTTCTTT. This translates into CASSHVPGQGVNTEAFF.

The count of this clone is one. The chain couples TRBV2 to TRBJ2-1; TRBD1 agrees at 12 bases. The CDR3 covers 16 residues. Germline V gene sequence: CDR1 SNHLY, CDR2 FYNNEI. Unmatched junction bases numbered 2, after V lost 2 bases and J lost 3 bases. The CDR3 region has the DNA TGTGCCAGCAGTGAAAGGGACAGGGGGCTCTACAATGAGCAGTTCTTC. Translated: CASSERDRGLYNEQFF. Full variable domain (remainder filled in from reference TRBV2 and TRBJ2-1): EPEVTQTPSHQVTQMGQEVILRCVPISNHLYFYWYRQILGQKVEFLVSFYNNEISEKSEIFDDQFSVERPDGSNFTLKIRSTKLEDSAMYFCASSERDRGLYNEQFFGPGTRLTVL.

V usage is TRBV10-1 and J usage is TRBJ2-7; D gene uncertain. Per germline, CDR1 WNHNN and CDR2 SYGVQD (reference sequence). V dropped 0 bases and J dropped 3 bases, with 12 bases sitting between them. This CDR3 is 15 amino acids long. The CDR3 is CASSESGLGLYEQYF. The CDR3 nucleotides are TGCGCCAGCAGTGAGTCCGGGTTAGGTCTCTACGAGCAGTACTTC.

The J gene is TRBJ2-7, the V gene TRBV2; D may be TRBD1 (5 bases). Looked up from germline, CDR1 is SNHLY and CDR2 is FYNNEI. The CDR3 has 12 residues. V was pared by 7 bases and J by 3 bases, with 10 bases between. Written as DNA, the CDR3 is TGTGCCAGCATGCTCGACAGCTACGAGCAGTACTTC. This sequence encodes CASMLDSYEQYF.

This clone came up a few times. The chain uses TRBV2 and TRBJ1-1; the D gene is possibly TRBD1 (6 bases). The CDR3 loop spans 15 amino acids. The V and J ends lost 5 bases and 1 base respectively, with 14 bases between them. Germline V gives CDR1 SNHLY, CDR2 FYNNEI. The CDR3 DNA follows: TGTGCCAGCAGTCCTGGACAGATTCGGAACACTGAAGCTTTCTTT. Translated, it gives CASSPGQIRNTEAFF.

The chain couples TRBV7-2 to TRBJ1-2; unclear D gene. CDR3 length: 13 residues. Germline V gene lookup returns CDR1 SGHTA and CDR2 FQGNSA. V was trimmed by 5 bases and J by 5 bases, leaving 12 bases between them. DNA for the CDR3: TGTGCCAGCAGCCCAACTACGGTATATGGCTACACCTTC. It is translated as CASSPTTVYGYTF.

This clone was detected a few times. The CDR3 sequence is CASSKKDQQGPTDQETQYF. In DNA, the CDR3 is TGTGCCAGCAGCAAAAAGGACCAACAGGGACCGACGGACCAAGAGACCCAGTACTTC. This chain connects TRBV21-1 to TRBJ2-5; TRBD1 is taken as the D call from the table, unchecked against the DNA. TRBV21-1 is labeled a pseudogene. The CDR3 contains 19 residues.

A few counts support this clone. This rearrangement joins TRBV7-7 to TRBJ2-5, with 14 bases matching TRBD2. The CDR3 is made up of 18 amino acids. The ends lost 1 base at V and 3 bases at J; junction bases unmatched: 7. Germline assignment: CDR1 SSHAT and CDR2 FNYEAQ (reference sequence). The CDR3 DNA sequence: TGTGCCAGCAGCTTAGGGAGACTAGCGGGAGGGATTAAAGAGACCCAGTACTTC. Translating it yields CASSLGRLAGGIKETQYF.

The chain recombines TRBV9 with TRBJ2-5, with TRBD1 matching 8 bases. Per germline, CDR1 SGDLS and CDR2 YYNGEE. The CDR3 length is 14 residues. V dropped 3 bases and J dropped 5; count of bases not matched to a gene: 6. This chain's CDR3 is CASSGSGGAETQYF. The CDR3 DNA reads as TGTGCCAGCAGCGGCTCAGGGGGCGCGGAGACCCAGTACTTC.

The chain employs TRBV5-1 and TRBJ2-2, with D perhaps TRBD2 (5 bases). Germline CDR1 SGHRS, CDR2 YFSETQ. V gave up 1 base and J gave up 2 bases, with 9 bases separating them. This CDR3 comprises 15 residues. The CDR3 region has the DNA TGCGCCAGCAGCTTGCTTAGCGTAAACACCGGGGAGCTGTTTTTT. Protein sequence: CASSLLSVNTGELFF.

V is TRBV7-8 and J is TRBJ2-1; D is perhaps TRBD2 (5 bases). Between the trimmed V and J ends, which lost 5 bases and 10 bases, there was a span of 27 bases. The length of the CDR3 is 17 residues. CDR1 SGHVS and CDR2 FQNEAQ come from the germline V gene. The CDR3 region is CASSQPLPGLLSEEQFF. The CDR3 DNA reads TGTGCCAGCAGCCAACCTCTACCCGGACTGCTAAGCGAGGAGCAGTTCTTC.

This clone has only a few counts. The chain joins TRBV7-9 to TRBJ1-2; D call uncertain. V was trimmed by 5 bases and J by 2 bases, leaving 9 bases between them. Germline lookup yields CDR1 SEHNR and CDR2 FQNEAQ (reference sequence). This CDR3 has 13 residues. In nucleotides, the CDR3 is TGTGCCAGCAGCCCCACGCAGAACTATGGCTACACCTTC. Amino acid sequence: CASSPTQNYGYTF.

The gene calls are TRBV5-1 and TRBJ2-5; tentative D call: TRBD1 (6 bases). Germline CDR1 reads SGHRS; CDR2 reads YFSETQ. This CDR3 is 12 amino acids long. Trimming shortened V by 5 bases and J by 5 bases, and 10 bases separated the two germline ends. The CDR3: CASRTGRETQYF. DNA of the CDR3: TGCGCCAGCAGAACAGGGCGGGAGACCCAGTACTTC.

DNA of the CDR3: TGTGCCAGCAGCGGACTGACTAGCGTAGGGCCTTTGGATACGCAGTATTTT. Amino acid sequence: CASSGLTSVGPLDTQYF. The chain has TRBV9 and TRBJ2-3, with 8 bases lining up with TRBD2. The CDR3 sequence is 17 residues long. Trimming cost V 3 bases and J 6 bases; bases outside gene matches: 15. The germline V gene encodes CDR1 SGDLS and CDR2 YYNGEE. The full variable domain, rest sourced from reference TRBV9 and TRBJ2-3, is DSGVTQTPKHLITATGQRVTLRCSPRSGDLSVYWYQQSLDQGLQFLIQYYNGEERAKGNILERFSAQQFPDLHSELNLSSLELGDSALYFCASSGLTSVGPLDTQYFGPGTRLTVL.

The rearrangement joins TRBV4-1 to TRBJ2-3; 7 positions agree with TRBD2. This CDR3 comprises 14 residues. Germline lookup yields CDR1 MGHRA and CDR2 YSYEKL. Trimming took 0 bases from V and 6 from J; bases not matched to a gene: 3. This CDR3 is CASSQELASDTQYF. In nucleotides, the CDR3 is TGCGCCAGCAGCCAAGAACTAGCGAGCGATACGCAGTATTTT.

The chain is built from TRBV5-1 and TRBJ2-5, with a weak D call TRBD2 (7 bases). Germline assignment: CDR1 SGHRS and CDR2 YFSETQ. CDR3 length: 15 residues. The germline V and J ends were trimmed by 4 bases and 6 bases, with 19 bases remaining between them. The CDR3 nucleotides are TGCGCCAGCAGCGCCCTACCCGGGGGGCAGAAGACCCAGTACTTC. Translation: CASSALPGGQKTQYF.

The V call is TRBV2, the J call TRBJ2-2; D is uncertain. Germline assignment: CDR1 SNHLY and CDR2 FYNNEI. This CDR3 is built from 14 residues. The V gene lost 6 bases and the J gene lost 3 bases, with 11 bases spanning the gap. CDR3 residues: CASRRRLDTGELFF. CDR3 in DNA: TGTGCCAGCAGGAGGCGCCTGGACACCGGGGAGCTGTTTTTT.